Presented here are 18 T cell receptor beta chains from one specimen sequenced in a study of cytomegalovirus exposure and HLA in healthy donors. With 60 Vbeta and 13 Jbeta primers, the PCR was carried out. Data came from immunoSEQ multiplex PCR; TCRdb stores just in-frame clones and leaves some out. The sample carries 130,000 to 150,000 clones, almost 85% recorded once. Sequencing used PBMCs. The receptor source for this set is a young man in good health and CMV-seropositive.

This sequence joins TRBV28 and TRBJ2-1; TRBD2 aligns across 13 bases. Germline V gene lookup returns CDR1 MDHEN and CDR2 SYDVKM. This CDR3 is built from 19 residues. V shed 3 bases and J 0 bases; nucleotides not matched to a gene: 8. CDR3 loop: CASSLRLAGGLSSYNEQFF. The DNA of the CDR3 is TGTGCCAGCAGTTTGAGACTAGCGGGAGGCCTGAGCTCCTACAATGAGCAGTTCTTC.

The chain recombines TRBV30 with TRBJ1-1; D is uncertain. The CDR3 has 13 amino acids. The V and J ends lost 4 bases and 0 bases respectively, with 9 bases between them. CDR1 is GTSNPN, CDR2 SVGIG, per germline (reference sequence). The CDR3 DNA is TGTGCCTGGACGGTGAGGATGAACACTGAAGCTTTCTTT. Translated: CAWTVRMNTEAFF. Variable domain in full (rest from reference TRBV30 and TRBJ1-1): SQTIHQWPATLVQPVGSPLSLECTVEGTSNPNLYWYRQAAGRGLQLLFYSVGIGQISSEVPQNLSASRPQDRQFILSSKKLLLSDSGFYLCAWTVRMNTEAFFGQGTRLTVV.

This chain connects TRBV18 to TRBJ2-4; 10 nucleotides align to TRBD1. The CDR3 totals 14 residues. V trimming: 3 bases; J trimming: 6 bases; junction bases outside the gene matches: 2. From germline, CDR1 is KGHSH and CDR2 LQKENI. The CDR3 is CASSPRQGANIQYF. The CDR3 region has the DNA TGTGCCAGCTCACCCCGACAGGGGGCAAACATTCAGTACTTC.

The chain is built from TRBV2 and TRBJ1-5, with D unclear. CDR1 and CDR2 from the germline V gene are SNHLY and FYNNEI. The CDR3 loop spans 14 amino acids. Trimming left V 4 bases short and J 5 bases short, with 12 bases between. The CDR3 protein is CASSVRWGDQPQHF. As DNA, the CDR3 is TGTGCCAGCAGTGTTAGATGGGGAGATCAGCCCCAGCATTTT.

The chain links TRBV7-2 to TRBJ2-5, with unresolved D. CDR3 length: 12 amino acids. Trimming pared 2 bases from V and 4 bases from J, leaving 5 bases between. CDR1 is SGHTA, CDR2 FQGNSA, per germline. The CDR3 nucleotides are TGTGCCAGCAGCTTATTGCGAGAGACCCAGTACTTC. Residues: CASSLLRETQYF.

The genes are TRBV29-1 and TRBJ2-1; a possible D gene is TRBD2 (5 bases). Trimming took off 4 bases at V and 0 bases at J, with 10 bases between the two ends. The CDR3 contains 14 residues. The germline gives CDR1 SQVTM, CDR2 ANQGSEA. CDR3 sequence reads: CSVALASSYNEQFF. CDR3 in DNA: TGCAGCGTTGCCCTAGCCAGCTCCTACAATGAGCAGTTCTTC.

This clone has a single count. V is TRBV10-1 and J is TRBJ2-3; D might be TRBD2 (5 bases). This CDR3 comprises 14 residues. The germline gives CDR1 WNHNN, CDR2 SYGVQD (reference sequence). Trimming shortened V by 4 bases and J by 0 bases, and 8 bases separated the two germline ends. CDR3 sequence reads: CASSGRGSTDTQYF. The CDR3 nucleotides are TGCGCCAGCAGTGGTCGGGGAAGCACAGATACGCAGTATTTT.

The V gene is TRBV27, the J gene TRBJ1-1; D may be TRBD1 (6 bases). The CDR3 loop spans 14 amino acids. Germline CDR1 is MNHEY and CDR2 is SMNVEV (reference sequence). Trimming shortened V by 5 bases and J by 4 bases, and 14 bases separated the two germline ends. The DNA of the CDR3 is TGTGCCAGCAGTCCACAGGGAATAGTCACTGAAGCTTTCTTT. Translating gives CASSPQGIVTEAFF.

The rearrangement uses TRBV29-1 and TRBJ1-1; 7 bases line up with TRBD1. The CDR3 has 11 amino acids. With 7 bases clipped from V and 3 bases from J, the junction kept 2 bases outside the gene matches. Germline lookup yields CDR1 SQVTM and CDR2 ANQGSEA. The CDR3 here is CSATGYTEAFF. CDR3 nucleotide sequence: TGCAGCGCGACAGGGTACACTGAAGCTTTCTTT.

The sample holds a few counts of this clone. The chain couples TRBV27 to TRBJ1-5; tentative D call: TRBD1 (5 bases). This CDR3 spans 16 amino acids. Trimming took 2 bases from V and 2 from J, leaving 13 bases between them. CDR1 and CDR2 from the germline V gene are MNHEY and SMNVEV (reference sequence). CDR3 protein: CASSLTRGRGNQPQHF. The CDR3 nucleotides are TGTGCCAGCAGTTTAACCAGAGGCAGGGGCAATCAGCCCCAGCATTTT.

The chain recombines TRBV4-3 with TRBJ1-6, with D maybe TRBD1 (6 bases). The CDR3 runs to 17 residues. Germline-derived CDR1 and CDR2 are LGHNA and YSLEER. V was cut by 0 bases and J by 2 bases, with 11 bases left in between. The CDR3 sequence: CASSQDYRATYNSPLHF. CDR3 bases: TGCGCCAGCAGCCAAGACTACAGGGCTACCTATAATTCACCCCTCCACTTT.

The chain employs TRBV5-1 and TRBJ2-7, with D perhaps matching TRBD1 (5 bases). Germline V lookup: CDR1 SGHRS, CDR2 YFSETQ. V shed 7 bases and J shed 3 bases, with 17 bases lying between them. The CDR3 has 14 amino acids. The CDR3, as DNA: TGCGCCAGCCCGTCCCAGGCAGGGAACTACGAGCAGTACTTC. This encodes CASPSQAGNYEQYF.

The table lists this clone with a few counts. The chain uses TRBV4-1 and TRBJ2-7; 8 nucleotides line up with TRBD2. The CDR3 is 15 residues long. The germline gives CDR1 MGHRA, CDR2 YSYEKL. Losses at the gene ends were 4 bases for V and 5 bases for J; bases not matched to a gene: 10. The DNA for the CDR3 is TGCGCCAGCAGCCTTTCGAGCGGGAGATTCAACGAGCAGTACTTC. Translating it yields CASSLSSGRFNEQYF.

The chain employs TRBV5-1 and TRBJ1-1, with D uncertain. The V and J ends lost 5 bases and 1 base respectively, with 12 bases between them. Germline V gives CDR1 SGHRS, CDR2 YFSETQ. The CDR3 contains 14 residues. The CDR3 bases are TGCGCCAGCAGGGGTGCGGTGGGGAACACTGAAGCTTTCTTT. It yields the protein CASRGAVGNTEAFF.

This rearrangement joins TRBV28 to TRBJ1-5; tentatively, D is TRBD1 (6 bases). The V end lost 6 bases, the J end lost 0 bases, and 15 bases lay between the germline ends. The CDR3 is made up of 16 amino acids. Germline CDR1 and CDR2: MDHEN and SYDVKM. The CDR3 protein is CASRQDRIDSNQPQHF. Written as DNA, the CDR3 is TGTGCCAGCAGACAAGACAGGATTGATAGCAATCAGCCCCAGCATTTT. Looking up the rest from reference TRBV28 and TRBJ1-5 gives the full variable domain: DVKVTQSSRYLVKRTGEKVFLECVQDMDHENMFWYRQDPGLGLRLIYFSYDVKMKEKGDIPEGYSVSREKKERFSLILESASTNQTSMYLCASRQDRIDSNQPQHFGDGTRLSIL.

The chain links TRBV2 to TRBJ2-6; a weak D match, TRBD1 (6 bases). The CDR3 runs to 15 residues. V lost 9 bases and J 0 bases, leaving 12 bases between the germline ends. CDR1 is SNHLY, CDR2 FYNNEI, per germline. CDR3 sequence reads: CARGALDSGANVLTF. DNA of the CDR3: TGTGCCAGGGGGGCCCTCGACTCTGGGGCCAACGTCCTGACTTTC.

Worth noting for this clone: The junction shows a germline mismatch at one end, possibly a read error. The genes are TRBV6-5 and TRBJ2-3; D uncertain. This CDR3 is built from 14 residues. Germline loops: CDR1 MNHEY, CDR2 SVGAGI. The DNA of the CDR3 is TGTGCCAACAGTTACTCGATCCGGACAGATACGCAGTATTTT. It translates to CANSYSIRTDTQYF.

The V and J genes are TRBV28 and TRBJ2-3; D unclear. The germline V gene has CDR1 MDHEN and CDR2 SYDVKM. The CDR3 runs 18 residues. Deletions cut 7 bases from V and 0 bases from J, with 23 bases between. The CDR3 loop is CASKPRPGFPSSTDTQYF. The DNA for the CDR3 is TGTGCCAGCAAGCCCAGACCGGGTTTTCCCTCTAGCACAGATACGCAGTATTTT.